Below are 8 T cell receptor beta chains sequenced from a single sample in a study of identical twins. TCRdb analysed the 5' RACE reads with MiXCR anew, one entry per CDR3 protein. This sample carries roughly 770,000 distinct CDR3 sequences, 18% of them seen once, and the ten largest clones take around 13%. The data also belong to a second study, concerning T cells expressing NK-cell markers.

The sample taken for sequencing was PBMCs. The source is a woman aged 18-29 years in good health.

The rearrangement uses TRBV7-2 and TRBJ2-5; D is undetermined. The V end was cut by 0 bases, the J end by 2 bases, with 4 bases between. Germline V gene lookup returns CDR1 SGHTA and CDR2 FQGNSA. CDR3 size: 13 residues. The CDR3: CASSLAWQETQYF. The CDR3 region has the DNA TGTGCCAGCAGCTTAGCGTGGCAAGAGACCCAGTACTTC.

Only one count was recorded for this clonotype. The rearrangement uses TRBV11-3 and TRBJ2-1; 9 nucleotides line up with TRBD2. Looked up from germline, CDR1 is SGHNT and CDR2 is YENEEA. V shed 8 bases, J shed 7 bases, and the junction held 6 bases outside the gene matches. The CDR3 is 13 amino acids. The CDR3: CASGSSGVNEQFF. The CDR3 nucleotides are TGTGCCAGCGGGTCTAGCGGGGTAAATGAGCAGTTCTTC. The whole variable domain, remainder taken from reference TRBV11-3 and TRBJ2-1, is EAGVVQSPRYKIIEKKQPVAFWCNPISGHNTLYWYLQNLGQGPELLIRYENEEAVDDSQLPKDRFSAERLKGVDSTLKIQPAELGDSAVYLCASGSSGVNEQFFGPGTRLTVL.

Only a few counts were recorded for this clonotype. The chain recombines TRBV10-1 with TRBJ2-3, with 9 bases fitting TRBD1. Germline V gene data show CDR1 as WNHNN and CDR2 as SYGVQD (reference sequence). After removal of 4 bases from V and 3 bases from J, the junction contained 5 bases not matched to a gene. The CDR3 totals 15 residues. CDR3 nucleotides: TGCGCCAGCAGTGCTCAGGACAGGGGAACAGATACGCAGTATTTT. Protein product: CASSAQDRGTDTQYF.

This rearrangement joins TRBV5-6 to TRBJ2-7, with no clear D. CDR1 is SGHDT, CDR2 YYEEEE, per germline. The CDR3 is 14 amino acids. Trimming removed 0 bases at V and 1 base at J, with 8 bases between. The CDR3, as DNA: TGTGCCAGCAGCTTGGGGGCGCGGTCCTACGAGCAGTACTTC. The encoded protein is CASSLGARSYEQYF.

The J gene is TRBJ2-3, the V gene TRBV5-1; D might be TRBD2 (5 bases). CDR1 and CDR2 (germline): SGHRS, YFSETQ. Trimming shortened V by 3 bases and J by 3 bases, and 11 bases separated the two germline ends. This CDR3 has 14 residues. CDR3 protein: CASSSLTGTDTQYF. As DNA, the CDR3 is TGCGCCAGCAGCTCCTTAACGGGAACAGATACGCAGTATTTT.

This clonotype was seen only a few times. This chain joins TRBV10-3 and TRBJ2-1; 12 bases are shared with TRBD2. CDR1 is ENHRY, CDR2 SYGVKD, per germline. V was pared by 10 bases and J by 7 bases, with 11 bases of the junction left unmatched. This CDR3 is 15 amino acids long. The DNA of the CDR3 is TGTGCCACTCAGCCCCTAGCGGGAGGGGGGAATGAGCAGTTCTTC. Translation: CATQPLAGGGNEQFF.

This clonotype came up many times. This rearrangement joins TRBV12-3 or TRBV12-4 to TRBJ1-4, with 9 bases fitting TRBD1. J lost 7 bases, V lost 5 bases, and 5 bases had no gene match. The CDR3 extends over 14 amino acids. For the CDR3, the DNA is TGTGCCAGCAGTCCGGGACAGGGCGCTGAAAAACTGTTTTTT. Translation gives CASSPGQGAEKLFF.

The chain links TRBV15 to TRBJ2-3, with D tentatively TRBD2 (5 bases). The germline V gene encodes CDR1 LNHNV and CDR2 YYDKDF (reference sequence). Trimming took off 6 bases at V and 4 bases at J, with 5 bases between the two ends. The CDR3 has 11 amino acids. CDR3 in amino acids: CATRRADTQYF. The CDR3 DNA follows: TGTGCCACCAGGCGGGCAGATACGCAGTATTTT. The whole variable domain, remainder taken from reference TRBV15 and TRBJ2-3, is DAMVIQNPRYQVTQFGKPVTLSCSQTLNHNVMYWYQQKSSQAPKLLFHYYDKDFNNEADTPDNFQSRRPNTSFCFLDIRSPGLGDTAMYLCATRRADTQYFGPGTRLTVL.